These T cell receptor beta chains were read from a single sample in a study of blood T cell repertoires in COVID-19. Repertoires were generated with immunoSEQ multiplex PCR, while TCRdb's copy carries only in-frame clones and drops some. The data show about 350,000 clones, roughly 90% seen once. Sequencing was done on a sample of PBMCs or T cells enriched from blood (not recorded which). The origin of the receptors is a woman aged 25 to 39 who had been exposed to COVID-19. Both conserved end residues are part of each CDR3.

v_gene	j_gene	CDR3aa
TRBV10-3	TRBJ2-7	CAIAGLNEQYF
TRBV19	TRBJ2-2	CASRGQGVTGELFF
TRBV6-5	TRBJ1-5	CASSYLRDRGQPQHF
TRBV28	TRBJ2-2	CASSLAGLTGELFF
TRBV2	TRBJ2-7	CASTLQDEQYF
TRBV29-1	TRBJ2-3	CSVPTSGTDTQYF
TRBV11-2	TRBJ2-7	CASSAGGQIYEQYF
TRBV24-1	TRBJ1-1	CATSAWTGSEAFF
TRBV6-6	TRBJ2-7	CASRRLDRTYEQYF
TRBV27	TRBJ1-2	CASSAIQGALNYGYTF
TRBV5-4	TRBJ2-1	CASSLILAGSNEQFF
TRBV7-6	TRBJ1-1	CASSLYSGAMNTEAFF
TRBV30	TRBJ1-5	CAWSVQGQPQHF
TRBV9	TRBJ1-1	CASSQAQGNTEAFF
TRBV5-1	TRBJ2-2	CASSSLSSGSITGELFF
TRBV27	TRBJ1-1	CASSLQGNTEAFF
TRBV28	TRBJ2-5	CASSSAVASGDQETQYF
TRBV28	TRBJ2-1	CASSFIGVSSSYNEQFF
TRBV4-1	TRBJ2-7	CASSQDEDRQGSYEQYF
TRBV19	TRBJ1-1	CASTLRTGGGEAFF
TRBV7-2	TRBJ2-7	CASSSDFSKTYEQYF
TRBV5-6	TRBJ2-1	CASSKRATSLTDEQFF
TRBV28	TRBJ2-3	CASSLGLAGGRDDTQYF
TRBV11-2	TRBJ1-6	CASSASFGTGDSYNSPLHF
TRBV24-1	TRBJ2-1	CATSGLAGGIYNEQFF
TRBV7-9	TRBJ1-1	CASTNPGGLNTEAFF
TRBV30	TRBJ2-5	CAWRAPGLQETQYF
TRBV18	TRBJ1-1	CASSTQQGEAFF
TRBV3-1/TRBV3-2	TRBJ1-2	CASSQGTGETYGYTF
TRBV7-3	TRBJ1-1	CASRYSTTPRNTEAFF
TRBV11-2	TRBJ2-1	CASEAESYNEQFF
TRBV6-5	TRBJ1-5	CASRAGGWNQPQHF
TRBV5-1	TRBJ1-2	CASSLLQGAGGYTF
TRBV7-9	TRBJ2-7	CATPGGGFYEQYF
TRBV25-1	TRBJ2-1	CASSELLLDNEQFF
TRBV11-2	TRBJ2-1	CASRRTSGVYNEQFF
TRBV28	TRBJ2-3	CASTKWVGRVGTDTQYF
TRBV6-5	TRBJ2-7	CASSSRTGEAEQYF
TRBV10-1	TRBJ2-1	CASSEYERNEQFF
TRBV19	TRBJ1-5	CASSPLNQPQHF
TRBV7-3	TRBJ1-2	CASSSKGDSRHNYGYTF
TRBV3-1/TRBV3-2	TRBJ1-6	CASSQGSQPYNSPLHF